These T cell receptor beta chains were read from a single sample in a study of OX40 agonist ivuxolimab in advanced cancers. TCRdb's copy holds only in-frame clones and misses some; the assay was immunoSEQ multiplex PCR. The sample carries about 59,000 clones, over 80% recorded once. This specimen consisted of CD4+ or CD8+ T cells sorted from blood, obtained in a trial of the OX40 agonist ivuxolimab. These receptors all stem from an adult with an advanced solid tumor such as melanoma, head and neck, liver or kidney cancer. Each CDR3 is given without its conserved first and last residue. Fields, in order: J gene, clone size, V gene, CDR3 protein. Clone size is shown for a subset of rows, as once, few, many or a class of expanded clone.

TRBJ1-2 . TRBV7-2 ASSLVGKGYT
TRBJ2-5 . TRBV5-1 ASREQGAGETQY
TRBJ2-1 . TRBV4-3 ASSLDRQASSYNEQF
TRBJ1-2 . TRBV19 ASSISSRGSYGYT
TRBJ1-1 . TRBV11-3 ASSRGWDTEAF
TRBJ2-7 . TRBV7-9 ASSSSLNLYEQY
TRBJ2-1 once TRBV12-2 ASRHGLEQF
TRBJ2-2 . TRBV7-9 ASSLAQFTGELF
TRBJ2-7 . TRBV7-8 ASSPSGPGVRKVYEQY
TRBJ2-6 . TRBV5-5 ASSLARGPGNSGANVLT
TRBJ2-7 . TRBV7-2 ASSFVGGGRFSEQY
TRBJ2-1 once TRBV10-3 AIRPTSGRTGEQF
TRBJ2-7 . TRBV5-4 ASSRQGVSYEQY
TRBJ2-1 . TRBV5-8 ASSLRGRDEQF
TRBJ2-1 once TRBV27 ASSLYLAGGSYNEQF
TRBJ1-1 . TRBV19 ASRLGDRGNTEAF
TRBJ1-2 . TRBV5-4 ASSYDREGAYGYT
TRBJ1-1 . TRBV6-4 ASSDSSRGTEAF
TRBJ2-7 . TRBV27 ASSPGARYEQY
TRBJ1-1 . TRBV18 ASSPRNTEAF
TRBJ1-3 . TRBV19 ASSIGTFAGNTVY
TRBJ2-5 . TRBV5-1 ASSLTLTISQETQH
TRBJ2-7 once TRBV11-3 ASVKLQGFHEQY
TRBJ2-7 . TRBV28 ASSFPLVAGVPRSYEQY
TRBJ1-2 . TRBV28 ASSRNGYGYT
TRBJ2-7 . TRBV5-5 ASSLAGGFYEQY
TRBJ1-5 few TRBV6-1 ASSARDSNQPQH
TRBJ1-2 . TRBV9 ASSVGGGVQPNNYGYT
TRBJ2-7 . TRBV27 ASSLGPGVHEQY
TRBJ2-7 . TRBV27 ASSPLSGTATYEQY
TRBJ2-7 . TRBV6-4 ASRRTGGSYEQY
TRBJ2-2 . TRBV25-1 ASSNIAGTGELF
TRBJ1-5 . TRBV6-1 ASSLPGQGIH
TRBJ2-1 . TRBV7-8 ASSLYSSGTNSEQF
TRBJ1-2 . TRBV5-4 ASSLEYGYT
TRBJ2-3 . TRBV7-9 ASSPRVSSSTDTQY
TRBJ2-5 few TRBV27 ASSLGNWGTQY
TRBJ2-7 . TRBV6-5 ASSWTDEQY
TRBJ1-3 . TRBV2 ASSGDGGSGNTIY
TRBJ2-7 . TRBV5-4 ASSGWRDEQY
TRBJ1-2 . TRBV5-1 ASSLARGTGGYT
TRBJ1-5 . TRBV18 ASSLDRNQPQH
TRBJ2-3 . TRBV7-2 ASSPIGQPTDTQY
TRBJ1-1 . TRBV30 AWSVVLNTEAF